The present TCR beta chain was sequenced within a study of T cells after yellow fever vaccination. Overall study context: It was SMART-Seq v4 Ultra Low Input that prepared the fractions with low cell numbers. The study, taken as a whole, reports: Once the booster was given, most primary-vaccination clones reappeared, at around 95% for CD4 and over 70% for CD8. The study noted that FACS-sorted repertoires could contain abundant clonotypes contaminating from the bulk population.

V was pared by 5 bases and J by 0 bases, with 22 bases between. Germline values: CDR1 DFQATT, CDR2 SNEGSKA (reference sequence). This CDR3 is 17 amino acids long. This clonotype occurred many times. The antigen is undetermined. The study made its TCR cDNA through 5'RACE template switching. That step introduced a universal primer site along with UMIs. TCRdb redid the calling of the 5' RACE reads with MiXCR, one entry per CDR3 protein. The repertoire holds 400,000 to 650,000 distinct CDR3 sequences, roughly a fifth seen once, with approximately 15% in the top ten. The chain combines TRBV20-1 with TRBJ1-2; D uncertain. The receptor was derived from a man younger than 35 who received the YFV17D yellow fever vaccine. This sample comprised PBMCs, obtained about 20 days after the first yellow fever vaccination. The CDR3 here is CSAPLRVRDAANYGYTF. As DNA, the CDR3 is TGCAGTGCTCCCCTGAGGGTCAGAGACGCAGCTAACTATGGCTACACCTTC.